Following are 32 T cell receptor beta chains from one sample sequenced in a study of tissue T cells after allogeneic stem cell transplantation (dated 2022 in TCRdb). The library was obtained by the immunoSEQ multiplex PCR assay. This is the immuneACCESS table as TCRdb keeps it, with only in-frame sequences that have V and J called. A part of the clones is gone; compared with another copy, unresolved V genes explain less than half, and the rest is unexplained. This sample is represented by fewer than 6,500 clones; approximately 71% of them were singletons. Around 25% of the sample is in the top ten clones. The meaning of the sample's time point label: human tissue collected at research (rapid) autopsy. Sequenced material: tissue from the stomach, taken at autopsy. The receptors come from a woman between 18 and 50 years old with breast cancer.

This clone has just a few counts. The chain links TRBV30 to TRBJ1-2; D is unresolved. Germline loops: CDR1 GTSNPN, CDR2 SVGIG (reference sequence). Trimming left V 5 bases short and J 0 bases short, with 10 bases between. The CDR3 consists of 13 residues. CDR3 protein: CAWSYQANYGYTF. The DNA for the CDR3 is TGTGCCTGGTCGTATCAGGCTAACTATGGCTACACCTTC.

CDR3 nucleotide sequence: TGCGCCAGCAGCCAAGAGCTTGGCGGGGTTTATAACATTCAGTACTTC. Protein: CASSQELGGVYNIQYF. The V call is TRBV4-3, the J call TRBJ2-4, with a possible D match to TRBD2 (6 bases). The CDR3 totals 16 residues. The germline V gene encodes CDR1 LGHNA and CDR2 YSLEER. Trimming shortened V by 0 bases and J by 7 bases, and 16 bases separated the two germline ends.

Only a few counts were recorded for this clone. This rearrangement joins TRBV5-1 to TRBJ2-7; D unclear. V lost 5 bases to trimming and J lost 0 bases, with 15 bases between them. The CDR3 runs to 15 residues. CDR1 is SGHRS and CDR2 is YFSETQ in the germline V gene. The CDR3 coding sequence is TGCGCCAGCAGTTCCGACACCTACTCCTCCTACGAGCAGTACTTC. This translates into CASSSDTYSSYEQYF.

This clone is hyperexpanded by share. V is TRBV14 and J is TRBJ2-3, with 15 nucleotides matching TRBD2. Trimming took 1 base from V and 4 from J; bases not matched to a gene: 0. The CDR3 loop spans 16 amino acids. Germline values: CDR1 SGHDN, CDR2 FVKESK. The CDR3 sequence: CASSQGTSGGADTQYF. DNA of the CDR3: TGTGCCAGCAGCCAAGGGACTAGCGGGGGGGCAGATACGCAGTATTTT.

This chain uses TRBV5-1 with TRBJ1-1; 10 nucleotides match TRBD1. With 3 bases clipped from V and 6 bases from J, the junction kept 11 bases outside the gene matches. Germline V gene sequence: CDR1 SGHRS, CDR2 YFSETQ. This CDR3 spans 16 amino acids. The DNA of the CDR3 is TGCGCCAGCAGCTGGCTCTTGTTAGGACAGGGGGCTGAAGCTTTCTTT. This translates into CASSWLLLGQGAEAFF.

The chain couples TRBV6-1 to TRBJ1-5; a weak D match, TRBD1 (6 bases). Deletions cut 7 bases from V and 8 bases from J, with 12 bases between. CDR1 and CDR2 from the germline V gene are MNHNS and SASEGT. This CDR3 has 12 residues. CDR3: CASTDEGEPQHF. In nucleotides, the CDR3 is TGTGCCAGCACGGACGAGGGGGAGCCCCAGCATTTT.

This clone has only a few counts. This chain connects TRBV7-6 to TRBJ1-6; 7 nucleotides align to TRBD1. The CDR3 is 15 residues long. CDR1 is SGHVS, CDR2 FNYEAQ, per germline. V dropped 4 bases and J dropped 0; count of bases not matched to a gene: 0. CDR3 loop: CASSWDSSYNSPLHF. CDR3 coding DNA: TGTGCCAGCAGCTGGGACAGCTCCTATAATTCACCCCTCCACTTT.

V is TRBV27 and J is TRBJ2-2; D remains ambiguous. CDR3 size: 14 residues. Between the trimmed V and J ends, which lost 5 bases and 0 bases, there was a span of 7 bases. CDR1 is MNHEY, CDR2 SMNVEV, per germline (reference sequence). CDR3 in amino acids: CASSRHTNTGELFF. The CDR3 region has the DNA TGTGCCAGCAGTCGACACACGAACACCGGGGAGCTGTTTTTT.

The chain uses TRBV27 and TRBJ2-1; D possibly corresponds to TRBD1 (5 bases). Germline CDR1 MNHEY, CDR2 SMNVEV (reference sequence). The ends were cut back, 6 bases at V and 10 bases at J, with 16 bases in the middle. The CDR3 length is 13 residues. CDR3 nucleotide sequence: TGTGCCAGCAGATACCAGGGCCTGGGGGAGCAGTTCTTC. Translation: CASRYQGLGEQFF.

CDR3 region: CASSLRTGKETQYF. The CDR3 coding sequence is TGTGCCAGCAGCTTAAGGACAGGGAAAGAGACCCAGTACTTC. V gene TRBV7-9 combines with J gene TRBJ2-5; 8 bases are a match to TRBD1. The CDR3 runs to 14 residues. Per the germline V gene, CDR1 is SEHNR and CDR2 is FQNEAQ (reference sequence). The junction had 2 bases not matched to a gene; V was cut back by 2 bases and J by 3 bases. The whole variable domain, remainder taken from reference TRBV7-9 and TRBJ2-5, is DTGVSQNPRHKITKRGQNVTFRCDPISEHNRLYWYRQTLGQGPEFLTYFQNEAQLEKSRLLSDRFSAERPKGSFSTLEIQRTEQGDSAMYLCASSLRTGKETQYFGPGTRLLVL.

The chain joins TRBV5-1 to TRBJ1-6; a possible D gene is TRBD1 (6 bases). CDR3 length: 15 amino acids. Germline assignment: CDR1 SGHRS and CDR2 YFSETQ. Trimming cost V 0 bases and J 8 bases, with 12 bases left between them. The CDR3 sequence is CASSLEQGEYSPLHF. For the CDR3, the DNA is TGCGCCAGCAGCTTGGAACAGGGCGAATATTCACCCCTCCACTTT. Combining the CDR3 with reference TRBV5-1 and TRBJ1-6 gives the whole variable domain KAGVTQTPRYLIKTRGQQVTLSCSPISGHRSVSWYQQTPGQGLQFLFEYFSETQRNKGNFPGRFSGRQFSNSRSEMNVSTLELGDSALYLCASSLEQGEYSPLHFGNGTRLTVT.

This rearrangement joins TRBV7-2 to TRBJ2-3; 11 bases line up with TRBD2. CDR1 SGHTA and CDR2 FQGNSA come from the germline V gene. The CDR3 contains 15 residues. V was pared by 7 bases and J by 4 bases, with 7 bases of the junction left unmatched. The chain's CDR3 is CASNRQLAGADTQYF. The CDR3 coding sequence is TGTGCCAGCAACAGACAACTAGCGGGAGCAGATACGCAGTATTTT.

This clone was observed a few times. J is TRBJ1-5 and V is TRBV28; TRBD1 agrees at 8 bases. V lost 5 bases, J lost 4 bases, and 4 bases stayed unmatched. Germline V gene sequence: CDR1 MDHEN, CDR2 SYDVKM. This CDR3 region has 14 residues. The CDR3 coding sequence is TGTGCCAGCAGTGGGGACAGGACTAATCAGCCCCAGCATTTT. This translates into CASSGDRTNQPQHF.

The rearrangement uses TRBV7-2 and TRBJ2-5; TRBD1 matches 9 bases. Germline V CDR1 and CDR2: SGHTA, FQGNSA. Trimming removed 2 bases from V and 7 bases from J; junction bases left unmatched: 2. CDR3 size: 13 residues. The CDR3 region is CASSLRQGGTQYF. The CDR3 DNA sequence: TGTGCCAGCAGCTTAAGACAGGGGGGGACCCAGTACTTC.

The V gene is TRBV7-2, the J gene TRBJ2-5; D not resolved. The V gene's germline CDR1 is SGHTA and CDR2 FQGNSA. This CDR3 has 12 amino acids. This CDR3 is CAAGATKGTQYF. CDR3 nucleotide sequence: TGTGCGGCTGGAGCCACCAAGGGGACCCAGTACTTC.

CDR3 sequence reads: CASSPGALLTAYEQYF. The CDR3 nucleotides read TGTGCCAGCAGCCCCGGGGCTCTCCTGACAGCCTACGAGCAGTACTTC. The V gene is TRBV7-6, the J gene TRBJ2-7, with D tentatively TRBD1 or TRBD2 (5 bases each). The V gene's germline CDR1 is SGHVS and CDR2 FNYEAQ. Trimming stripped 5 bases from V and 2 bases from J, with 19 bases between. This CDR3 contains 16 residues.

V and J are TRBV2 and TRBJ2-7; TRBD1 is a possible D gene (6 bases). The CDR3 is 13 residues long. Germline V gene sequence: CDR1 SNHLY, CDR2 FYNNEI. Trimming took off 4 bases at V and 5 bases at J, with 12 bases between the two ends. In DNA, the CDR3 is TGTGCCAGCAGTGGGCAGGGGAGTGACGAGCAGTACTTC. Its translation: CASSGQGSDEQYF.

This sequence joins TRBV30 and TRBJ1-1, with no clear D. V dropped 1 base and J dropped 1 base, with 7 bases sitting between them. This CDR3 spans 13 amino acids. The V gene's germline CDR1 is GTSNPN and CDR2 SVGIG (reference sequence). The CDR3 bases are TGTGCCTGGAGTGGGACTCCGAACACTGAAGCTTTCTTT. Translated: CAWSGTPNTEAFF.

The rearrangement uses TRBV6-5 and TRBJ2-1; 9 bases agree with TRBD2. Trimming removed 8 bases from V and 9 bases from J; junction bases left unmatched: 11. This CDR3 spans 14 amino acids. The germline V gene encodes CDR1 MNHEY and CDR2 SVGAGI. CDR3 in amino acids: CASRRPGLASEQFF. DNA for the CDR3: TGTGCCAGCCGAAGACCGGGACTAGCCAGTGAGCAGTTCTTC.

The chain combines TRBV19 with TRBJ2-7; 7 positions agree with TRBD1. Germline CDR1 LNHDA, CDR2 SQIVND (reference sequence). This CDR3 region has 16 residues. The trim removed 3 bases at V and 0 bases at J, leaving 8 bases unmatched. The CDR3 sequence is CASSIRDRHNSYEQYF. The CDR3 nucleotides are TGTGCCAGTAGTATCCGGGACAGACATAACTCCTACGAGCAGTACTTC.

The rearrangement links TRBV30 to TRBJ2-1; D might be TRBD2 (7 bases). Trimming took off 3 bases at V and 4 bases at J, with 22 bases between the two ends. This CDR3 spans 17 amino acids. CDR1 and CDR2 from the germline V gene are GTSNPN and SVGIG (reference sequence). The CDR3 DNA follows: TGTGCCTGGAGCCCCGGGGGCGGGGGAAACCTTTACAATGAGCAGTTCTTC. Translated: CAWSPGGGGNLYNEQFF. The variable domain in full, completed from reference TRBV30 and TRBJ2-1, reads SQTIHQWPATLVQPVGSPLSLECTVEGTSNPNLYWYRQAAGRGLQLLFYSVGIGQISSEVPQNLSASRPQDRQFILSSKKLLLSDSGFYLCAWSPGGGGNLYNEQFFGPGTRLTVL.

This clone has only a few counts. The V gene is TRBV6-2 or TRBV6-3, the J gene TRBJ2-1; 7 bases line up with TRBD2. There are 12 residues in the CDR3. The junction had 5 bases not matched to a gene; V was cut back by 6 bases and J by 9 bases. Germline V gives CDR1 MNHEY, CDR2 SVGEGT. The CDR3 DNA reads TGTGCCAGCAGCCAACCGGGGGGTGAGCAGTTCTTC. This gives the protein CASSQPGGEQFF.

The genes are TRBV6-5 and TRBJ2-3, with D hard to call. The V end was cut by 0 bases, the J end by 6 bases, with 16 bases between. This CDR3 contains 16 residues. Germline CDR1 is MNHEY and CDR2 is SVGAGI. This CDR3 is CASSYSSGKGSDTQYF. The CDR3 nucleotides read TGTGCCAGCAGTTACTCGAGTGGGAAGGGATCCGATACGCAGTATTTT.

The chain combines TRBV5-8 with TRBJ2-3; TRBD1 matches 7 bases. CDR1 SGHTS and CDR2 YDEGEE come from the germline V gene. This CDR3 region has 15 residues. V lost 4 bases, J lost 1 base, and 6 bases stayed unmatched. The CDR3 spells CASSLGQAGTDTQYF. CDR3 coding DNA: TGTGCCAGCAGCCTAGGACAGGCGGGCACAGATACGCAGTATTTT.

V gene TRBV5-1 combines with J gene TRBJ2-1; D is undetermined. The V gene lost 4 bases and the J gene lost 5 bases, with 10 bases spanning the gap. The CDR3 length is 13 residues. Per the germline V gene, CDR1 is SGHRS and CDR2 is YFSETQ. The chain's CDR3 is CASSARQDNEQFF. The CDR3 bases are TGCGCCAGCAGCGCCCGACAAGACAATGAGCAGTTCTTC.

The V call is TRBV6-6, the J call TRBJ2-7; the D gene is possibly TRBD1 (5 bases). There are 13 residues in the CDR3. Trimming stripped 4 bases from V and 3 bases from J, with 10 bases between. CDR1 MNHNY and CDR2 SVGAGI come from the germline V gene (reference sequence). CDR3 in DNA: TGTGCCAGCAGTTCTACAAGGGGCTACGAGCAGTACTTC. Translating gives CASSSTRGYEQYF.

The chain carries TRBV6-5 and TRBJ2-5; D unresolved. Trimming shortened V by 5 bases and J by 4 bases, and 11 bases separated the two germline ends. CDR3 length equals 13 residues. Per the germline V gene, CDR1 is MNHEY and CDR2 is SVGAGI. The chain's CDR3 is CASSQDPGETQYF. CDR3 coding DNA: TGTGCCAGCAGTCAGGACCCGGGAGAGACCCAGTACTTC.

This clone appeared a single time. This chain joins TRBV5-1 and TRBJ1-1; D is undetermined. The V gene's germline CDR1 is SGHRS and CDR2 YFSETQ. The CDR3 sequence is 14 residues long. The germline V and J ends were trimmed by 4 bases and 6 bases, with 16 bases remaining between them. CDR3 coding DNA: TGCGCCAGCAGCCTTGACCAAAATGGCGCTGAAGCTTTCTTT. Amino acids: CASSLDQNGAEAFF.

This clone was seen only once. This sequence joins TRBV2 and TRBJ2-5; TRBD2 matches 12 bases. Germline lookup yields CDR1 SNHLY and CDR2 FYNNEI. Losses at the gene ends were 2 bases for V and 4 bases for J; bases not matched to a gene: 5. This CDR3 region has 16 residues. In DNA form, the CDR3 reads TGTGCCAGCAGTGAAAGGACTAGCGGGATGGGAGAGACCCAGTACTTC. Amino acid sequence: CASSERTSGMGETQYF. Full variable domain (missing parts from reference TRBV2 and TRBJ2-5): EPEVTQTPSHQVTQMGQEVILRCVPISNHLYFYWYRQILGQKVEFLVSFYNNEISEKSEIFDDQFSVERPDGSNFTLKIRSTKLEDSAMYFCASSERTSGMGETQYFGPGTRLLVL.

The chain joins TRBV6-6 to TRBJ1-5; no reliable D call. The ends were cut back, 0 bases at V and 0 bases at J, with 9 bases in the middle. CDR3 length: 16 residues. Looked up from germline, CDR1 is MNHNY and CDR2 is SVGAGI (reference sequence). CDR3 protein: CASSYSSPDSNQPQHF. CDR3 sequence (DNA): TGTGCCAGCAGTTACTCGAGTCCAGATAGCAATCAGCCCCAGCATTTT.

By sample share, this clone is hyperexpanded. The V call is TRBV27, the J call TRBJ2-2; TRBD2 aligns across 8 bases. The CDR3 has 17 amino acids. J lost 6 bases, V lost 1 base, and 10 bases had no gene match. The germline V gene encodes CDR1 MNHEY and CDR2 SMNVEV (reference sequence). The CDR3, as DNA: TGTGCCAGCAGTTTATTTGATCCAGCGGGAGTCTCCGGGGAGCTGTTTTTT. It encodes CASSLFDPAGVSGELFF.

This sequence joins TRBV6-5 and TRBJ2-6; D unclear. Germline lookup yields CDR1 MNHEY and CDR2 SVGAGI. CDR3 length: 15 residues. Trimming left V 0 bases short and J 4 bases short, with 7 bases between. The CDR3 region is CASSYSWSGANVLTF. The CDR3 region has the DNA TGTGCCAGCAGTTACTCGTGGTCCGGGGCCAACGTCCTGACTTTC.